This paragraph reports one TCR beta chain. The clone's antigen remains unknown. Per-nucleotide qualities are absent, and no much larger clonotype sits a single base away. Each collaborating institution followed its own protocols to collect whole blood in K2EDTA tubes. For TCRbeta analysis, collaborators shipped samples in one of three forms: frozen whole blood, isolated PBMCs, or DNA extracted from either of those sample types. TCRbeta CDR3 regions were amplified from genomic DNA using the immunoSEQ Assay, a bias-controlled multiplex PCR. The authors' pipeline ran thus. The number of nucleated cells in each sample was estimated from the amplification of reference gene primers within the assay. To quantify the absolute abundance of each unique TCRbeta CDR3 rearrangement, sequence reads were collapsed and filtered. For each sample, productive Simpson clonality was calculated by taking the square root of Simpson's diversity index across productive rearrangements. Not all clones reach the TCRdb copy of this immuneACCESS table, which keeps in-frame sequences only. Checked studies attribute under half of the gap to unresolved V genes and leave the rest unexplained. The V and J calls and clone size are taken from that table; D and trimming were inferred from the DNA. This sample gives about 250,000 clones in total; roughly 80% of them show up just once. Over 7.5% of the sample goes to the ten largest clones.

These data come from a study of blood T cell repertoires in COVID-19 (dated by TCRdb to 2018 to 2020). About the full investigation: The collaborator samples originated in the United States, Italy and Spain and spanned the acute and convalescent phases of COVID-19. The prospective study material was composed of cDNA or gDNA derived from T cells, B-cell-depleted T cells, or PBMCs. Subjects who had been exposed to COVID-19, were actively infected with it, or had recovered from it provided the deeply sampled blood TCRbeta repertoires that made up the dataset. The repertoires were made available in a free public database intended to serve as a resource for research on the immune response to SARS-CoV-2. The samples were drawn from the first 160 participants of the ongoing ImmuneRACE study and from 950 to 1,500 subjects provided by 6 global collaborators. The sample metadata nearly always contained a de-identified subject ID, COVID-19 status, age in years and sex. Where available, HLA class I and class II types were obtained from metadata supplied by the sample provider rather than from assay-based typing.

Study-level results and caveats: The quantity of clinical and demographic metadata differed by source and by participant and was supplied without curation.

This receptor was identified in an elderly man with acute or convalescent COVID-19. Input material: peripheral blood.

The CDR3 has the sequence CATSIEVGQPQHF. The DNA sequence reads TGTGCCACCAGCATCGAGGTAGGCCAGCCCCAGCATTTT. The chain couples TRBV15 to TRBJ1-5, with the D gene too uncertain to name. The germline V gene (reference sequence) specifies LNHNV as CDR1 and YYDKDF as CDR2. V drops 4 bases and J drops 7 bases, leaving 11 bases in between. Including the terminal cysteine and phenylalanine, the CDR3 comprises 13 residues. CDR3 DNA is the only sequence kept; it has 39 bases, read in frame from the first base.